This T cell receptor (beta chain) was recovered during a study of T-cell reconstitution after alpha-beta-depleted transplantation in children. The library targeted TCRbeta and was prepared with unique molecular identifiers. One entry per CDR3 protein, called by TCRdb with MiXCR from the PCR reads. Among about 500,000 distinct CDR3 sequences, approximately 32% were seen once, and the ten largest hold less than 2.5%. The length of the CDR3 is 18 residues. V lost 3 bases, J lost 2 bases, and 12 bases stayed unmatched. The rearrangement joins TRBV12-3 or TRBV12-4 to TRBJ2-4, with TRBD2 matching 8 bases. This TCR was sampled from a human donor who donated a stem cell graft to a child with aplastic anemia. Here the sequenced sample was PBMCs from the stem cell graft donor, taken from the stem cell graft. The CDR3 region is CASSFGFWREESKNIQYF. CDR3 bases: TGTGCCAGCAGTTTCGGGTTTTGGCGGGAGGAGTCCAAAAACATTCAGTACTTC.